These 29 T cell receptor beta chains came from one sample sequenced in a study of neurological immune-mediated disorders. A single record per CDR3 protein comes from TCRdb applying MiXCR to the 5' RACE reads. The sample includes roughly 61,000 distinct CDR3 sequences, about 11% seen only once; the top ten take about 6.6%. Specified time point: longitudinal time-point 1 (baseline). Input material: PBMCs. The origin of the receptors is a male donor with HTLV-1-associated myelopathy (HAM/TSP).

This clonotype was seen repeatedly, ten times or more. V gene TRBV18 combines with J gene TRBJ2-7; TRBD2 aligns across 7 bases. The CDR3 has 15 residues. The germline V gene has CDR1 KGHSH and CDR2 LQKENI. After removal of 6 bases from V and 3 bases from J, the junction contained 11 bases not matched to a gene. CDR3: CASSTSGTTFYEQYF. In DNA form, the CDR3 reads TGTGCCAGCTCCACAAGCGGGACTACTTTCTACGAGCAGTACTTC.

This clonotype appeared many times. This rearrangement joins TRBV9 to TRBJ2-3; no definite D call. Trimming cost V 3 bases and J 0 bases, with 8 bases left between them. The CDR3 covers 14 residues. The V gene's germline CDR1 is SGDLS and CDR2 YYNGEE. This CDR3 is CASSGPWSTDTQYF. The CDR3 DNA reads as TGTGCCAGCAGCGGCCCTTGGAGCACAGATACGCAGTATTTT.

At least ten counts were recorded for this clonotype. V is TRBV5-1 and J is TRBJ1-1; no clear D gene. V lost 0 bases and J 9 bases, leaving 9 bases between the germline ends. Germline V gene sequence: CDR1 SGHRS, CDR2 YFSETQ. The CDR3 has 12 residues. The CDR3 sequence: CASSLEAGKAFF. CDR3 bases: TGCGCCAGCAGCTTGGAAGCTGGGAAAGCTTTCTTT.

This clonotype was observed many times. The chain uses TRBV7-3 and TRBJ1-2; weak D call: TRBD1 (6 bases). Trimming took 5 bases from V and 5 from J, leaving 18 bases between them. The germline CDR1 and CDR2 sequences are SGHTA and FQGTGA. The CDR3 loop spans 15 amino acids. The DNA of the CDR3 is TGTGCCAGCAGCCCAAGGGGGATGGGGGATTATGGCTACACCTTC. Translation gives CASSPRGMGDYGYTF.

Turning to this clonotype: This sequence may be a read error, since a much larger clone differs from it by one base. The chain joins TRBV5-1 to TRBJ2-3; 11 nucleotides match TRBD2. Per the germline V gene, CDR1 is SGHRS and CDR2 is YFSETQ. V lost 2 bases, J lost 7 bases, and 3 bases stayed unmatched. CDR3 length: 14 amino acids. This CDR3 reads CASSFTSGGYTQYF. The CDR3 DNA is TGCGCCAGCAGCTTCACTAGCGGGGGCTATACGCAGTATTTT.

This clonotype has a handful of counts. The chain uses TRBV14 and TRBJ1-2, with D tentatively TRBD1 (6 bases). Germline V CDR1 and CDR2: SGHDN, FVKESK. CDR3 length: 15 amino acids. Trimming took off 0 bases at V and 6 bases at J, with 14 bases between the two ends. The CDR3 region is CASSQDGRTEDGYTF. In DNA form, the CDR3 reads TGTGCCAGCAGCCAAGACGGAAGGACAGAGGATGGCTACACCTTC.

This clonotype was seen ten or more times. CDR3 sequence reads: CSAQGLAETQYF. The CDR3 nucleotides are TGCAGTGCCCAGGGACTAGCGGAGACCCAGTACTTC. The chain joins TRBV20-1 to TRBJ2-5, with 10 bases that match TRBD2. J gave up 5 bases and V 6 bases, and 3 bases lay outside the gene matches. Germline values: CDR1 DFQATT, CDR2 SNEGSKA (reference sequence). The CDR3 contains 12 residues.

Ten or more counts support this clonotype. The rearrangement uses TRBV7-9 and TRBJ1-4, with D possibly TRBD1 on 6 matching bases. V was shortened by 5 bases and J by 7 bases, with 14 bases between the two germline ends. The length of the CDR3 is 14 residues. Germline V gene sequence: CDR1 SEHNR, CDR2 FQNEAQ (reference sequence). In DNA form, the CDR3 reads TGTGCCAGCAGCGCCGGGGGCTTGGGTGAAAAACTGTTTTTT. Translated, it gives CASSAGGLGEKLFF.

In this sample, this clonotype turned up many times. V gene TRBV29-1 combines with J gene TRBJ1-1, with D unclear. V was clipped by 4 bases and J by 8 bases, with 2 bases between them. Germline V gives CDR1 SQVTM, CDR2 ANQGSEA. This CDR3 contains 8 residues. The CDR3 reads CSVGEAFF. For the CDR3, the DNA is TGCAGCGTTGGGGAAGCTTTCTTT. The entire variable domain, with the rest obtained from reference TRBV29-1 and TRBJ1-1, is as follows: SAVISQKPSRDICQRGTSLTIQCQVDSQVTMMFWYRQQPGQSLTLIATANQGSEATYESGFVIDKFPISRPNLTFSTLTVSNMSPEDSSIYLCSVGEAFFGQGTRLTVV.

This clonotype was found many times. J is TRBJ2-6 and V is TRBV5-6; TRBD1 matches 12 bases. Trimming at V came to 4 bases and at J to 2 bases, leaving 7 bases not matched to a gene. The CDR3 covers 18 residues. CDR1 SGHDT and CDR2 YYEEEE come from the germline V gene. CDR3 region: CASSGPGTGGAGANVLTF. The CDR3 coding sequence is TGTGCCAGCAGCGGACCCGGGACAGGGGGCGCTGGGGCCAACGTCCTGACTTTC.

This clonotype was counted at least ten times. J is TRBJ2-3 and V is TRBV20-1, with 7 nucleotides matching TRBD1. This CDR3 spans 13 amino acids. Germline lookup yields CDR1 DFQATT and CDR2 SNEGSKA (reference sequence). V lost 8 bases to trimming and J lost 0 bases; unmatched junction nucleotides: 5. CDR3 sequence: CSRGQTSTDTQYF. The CDR3, as DNA: TGCAGTAGGGGGCAGACTAGCACAGATACGCAGTATTTT.

This clonotype was observed at least ten times. The chain is built from TRBV7-9 and TRBJ1-5; possible D gene TRBD1, 6 bases. Germline-derived CDR1 and CDR2 are SEHNR and FQNEAQ (reference sequence). V was cut by 2 bases and J by 6 bases, with 20 bases left in between. The CDR3 loop spans 17 amino acids. The CDR3: CASSLQPVGGLGQPQHF. For the CDR3, the DNA is TGTGCCAGCAGCTTACAGCCCGTAGGGGGGCTCGGTCAGCCCCAGCATTTT.

The sample holds one count of this clonotype. A much larger clone differs from this one at a single base, so this may be a read error. The chain joins TRBV20-1 to TRBJ1-3; D is possibly TRBD1 (6 bases). The CDR3 sequence is 14 residues long. From germline, CDR1 is DFQATT and CDR2 SNEGSKA (reference sequence). The CDR3 coding sequence is TGCAGTGTTTCCAAGGGGGTGGCTGGACACACCATATATTTT. It yields the protein CSVSKGVAGHTIYF.

This clonotype was seen ten or more times. The chain uses TRBV14 and TRBJ2-2; the D is unclear. The V and J ends lost 0 bases and 5 bases respectively, with 4 bases between them. The germline CDR1 and CDR2 sequences are SGHDN and FVKESK. The CDR3 contains 13 residues. DNA for the CDR3: TGTGCCAGCAGCCAAGATAGGACCGGGGAGCTGTTTTTT. Translating gives CASSQDRTGELFF.

V and J are TRBV5-5 and TRBJ1-2, with D perhaps matching TRBD1 (5 bases). Trimming pared 4 bases from V and 4 bases from J, leaving 14 bases between. The CDR3 loop spans 14 amino acids. Germline lookup yields CDR1 SGHKS and CDR2 YYEKEE (reference sequence). This CDR3 reads CASSPQPGPYGYTF. CDR3 nucleotide sequence: TGTGCCAGCAGCCCGCAGCCGGGGCCCTATGGCTACACCTTC. Full variable domain (outside the CDR3, taken from reference TRBV5-5 and TRBJ1-2): DAGVTQSPTHLIKTRGQQVTLRCSPISGHKSVSWYQQVLGQGPQFIFQYYEKEERGRGNFPDRFSARQFPNYSSELNVNALLLGDSALYLCASSPQPGPYGYTFGSGTRLTVV.

This clonotype showed up many times. The chain is built from TRBV5-1 and TRBJ1-1; 10 positions match TRBD1. V lost 3 bases and J lost 0; bases outside the gene matches: 5. CDR3 length: 16 amino acids. From germline, CDR1 is SGHRS and CDR2 YFSETQ. The CDR3 region is CASSSRTGGLNTEAFF. Written as DNA, the CDR3 is TGCGCCAGCAGCTCACGGACAGGGGGTTTGAACACTGAAGCTTTCTTT.

Many counts were recorded for this clonotype. This chain uses TRBV12-3 or TRBV12-4 with TRBJ1-1; D is unresolved. The CDR3 extends over 14 amino acids. V lost 3 bases and J lost 3, with 11 bases in between. CDR3 amino acids: CASSFRIVDTEAFF. For the CDR3, the DNA is TGTGCCAGCAGTTTCAGGATCGTGGACACTGAAGCTTTCTTT.

This clonotype was counted many times. The chain is built from TRBV24-1 and TRBJ2-1; a weak D match, TRBD2 (5 bases). CDR3 length: 13 amino acids. The germline V gene has CDR1 KGHDR and CDR2 SFDVKD. V dropped 4 bases and J dropped 11 bases, with 14 bases sitting between them. This CDR3 reads CATSEPEVKQQFF. The CDR3, as DNA: TGTGCCACCAGTGAGCCGGAGGTCAAACAGCAGTTCTTC.

This clonotype was observed at least ten times. The rearrangement links TRBV7-2 to TRBJ2-1; D is uncertain. The CDR3 is 15 amino acids. Per germline, CDR1 SGHTA and CDR2 FQGNSA. Trimming stripped 1 base from V and 8 bases from J, with 15 bases between. Here the CDR3 DNA reads TGTGCCAGCAGCTTAGAAGAAAACTGGTGGGATGAGCAGTTCTTC. Residues: CASSLEENWWDEQFF.

In its sample, this clonotype was seen many times. The V gene is TRBV28, the J gene TRBJ1-4; D is possibly TRBD1 (6 bases). CDR1 is MDHEN and CDR2 is SYDVKM in the germline V gene. V lost 5 bases, J lost 10 bases, and 17 bases lay in between. The CDR3 is 14 amino acids. The CDR3 region is CASSPDRSAGKLFF. The CDR3 nucleotides read TGTGCCAGCAGTCCGGACAGATCGGCTGGAAAACTGTTTTTT.

At least ten counts were recorded for this clonotype. A read error may account for a junction end that differs from germline. The chain employs TRBV20-1 and TRBJ2-2; possible D gene TRBD1, 6 bases. The CDR3 covers 15 residues. The germline V gene encodes CDR1 DFQATT and CDR2 SNEGSKA (reference sequence). The CDR3 coding sequence is TGCAGCGCTAGGGTTTACAGGGTTGGCACCGGGGAGCTGTTTTTT. It yields the protein CSARVYRVGTGELFF.

In this sample, this clonotype turned up many times. The chain couples TRBV7-9 to TRBJ2-4, with a possible D match to TRBD2 (7 bases). CDR3 length: 19 residues. Germline values: CDR1 SEHNR, CDR2 FQNEAQ (reference sequence). V dropped 1 base and J dropped 0 bases, with 19 bases sitting between them. In nucleotides, the CDR3 is TGTGCCAGCAGCTTAGTCCTGGGTTCGGGGGGCCTAGCCAAAAACATTCAGTACTTC. Residues: CASSLVLGSGGLAKNIQYF.

The chain recombines TRBV10-3 with TRBJ2-7; 10 nucleotides align to TRBD2. Per the germline V gene, CDR1 is ENHRY and CDR2 is SYGVKD. V lost 3 bases, J lost 2 bases, and 7 bases stayed unmatched. This CDR3 spans 16 amino acids. DNA of the CDR3: TGTGCCATCAGTGACCCTTTCACTAGCGGGGCCTACGAGCAGTACTTC. Translating it yields CAISDPFTSGAYEQYF.

This clonotype was detected once. The gene calls are TRBV3-1 and TRBJ2-4; D is unresolved. The germline V gene encodes CDR1 LGHDT and CDR2 YNNKEL (reference sequence). Trimming removed 4 bases at V and 3 bases at J, with 7 bases between. The CDR3 extends over 13 amino acids. CDR3 nucleotide sequence: TGTGCCAGCAGCCCATCCGTCAAAAACATTCAGTACTTC. It yields the protein CASSPSVKNIQYF.

Ten or more counts support this clonotype. The J gene is TRBJ2-7, the V gene TRBV5-1; D is ambiguous. Looked up from germline, CDR1 is SGHRS and CDR2 is YFSETQ. V was shortened by 0 bases and J by 0 bases, with 7 bases between the two germline ends. CDR3 length: 14 amino acids. The CDR3 nucleotides read TGCGCCAGCAGCTTGGACGCAAGCTCCTACGAGCAGTACTTC. Protein: CASSLDASSYEQYF. The full variable domain, in which reference TRBV5-1 and TRBJ2-7 provide the parts outside the CDR3, is KAGVTQTPRYLIKTRGQQVTLSCSPISGHRSVSWYQQTPGQGLQFLFEYFSETQRNKGNFPGRFSGRQFSNSRSEMNVSTLELGDSALYLCASSLDASSYEQYFGPGTRLTVT.

In its sample, this clonotype was seen many times. The chain carries TRBV7-2 and TRBJ2-4; D is perhaps TRBD1 (5 bases). Trimming stripped 5 bases from V and 10 bases from J, with 9 bases between. The CDR3 runs 11 residues. Germline V gene lookup returns CDR1 SGHTA and CDR2 FQGNSA. The CDR3 nucleotides read TGTGCCAGCAGCCCCAGGGTTATTCAGTACTTC. Amino acids: CASSPRVIQYF.

There are many counts of this clonotype. The V call is TRBV5-1, the J call TRBJ2-7; D is undetermined. Germline V CDR1 and CDR2: SGHRS, YFSETQ. CDR3 length equals 14 residues. The V and J ends lost 3 bases and 0 bases respectively, with 10 bases between them. CDR3 protein: CASSYTVSSYEQYF. Written as DNA, the CDR3 is TGCGCCAGCAGCTACACAGTTAGCTCCTACGAGCAGTACTTC.

The table lists this clonotype with many counts. The chain links TRBV24-1 to TRBJ1-2; D unclear. Germline V gene lookup returns CDR1 KGHDR and CDR2 SFDVKD. The germline V and J ends were trimmed by 3 bases and 4 bases, with 14 bases remaining between them. The CDR3 has 15 amino acids. The DNA of the CDR3 is TGTGCCACCAGTGATGGAGCCGCCGCCTCCTATGGCTACACCTTC. This encodes CATSDGAAASYGYTF.

This clonotype was found many times. This sequence joins TRBV20-1 and TRBJ2-1; 8 bases are a match to TRBD2. Germline V gene data show CDR1 as DFQATT and CDR2 as SNEGSKA (reference sequence). V shed 4 bases and J 8 bases; nucleotides not matched to a gene: 16. This CDR3 is 16 amino acids long. The DNA for the CDR3 is TGCAGTGCTATTGACCCCGGGACTAGTCTTGTCTATGAGCAGTTCTTC. This translates into CSAIDPGTSLVYEQFF.